The present TCR beta chain was sequenced within a study of blood T cell repertoires in COVID-19 (dated by TCRdb to 2018 to 2021). Concerning the study at large: Samples from collaborators originated in the United States, Italy and Spain and spanned both the acute and convalescent phases of COVID-19. The prospective study material was composed of cDNA or gDNA derived from T cells, B-cell-depleted T cells, or PBMCs. The dataset comprised deeply sampled blood TCRbeta repertoires from subjects exposed to, actively infected with, or recovered from COVID-19. The repertoires were released in a freely available public database meant as a resource for research on the immune response to SARS-CoV-2. The samples were drawn from two sources: the first 160 participants of the ongoing ImmuneRACE study, and 1,000 to 1,500 subjects contributed by 6 global collaborators. Sample metadata almost always included a de-identified subject ID, COVID-19 status, age in years and sex. Where available, HLA class I and class II types were taken from metadata supplied by the sample provider and were not determined by assay-based typing. General findings and caveats noted by the study authors: The amount of clinical and demographic metadata varied by source and participant and was provided uncurated.

The CDR3 numbers 14 residues from cysteine through phenylalanine. The CDR3 DNA has 42 bases and is translated from base 1. CDR1 and CDR2 are read off the germline V gene as KGHSH and LQKENI. The junction shows trimming of 4 bases on V and 4 bases on J, and the gene matches do not reach 3 bases of it. Each collaborating institution followed its own protocols to collect whole blood in K2EDTA tubes. Collaborator samples were shipped for TCRbeta analysis as frozen whole blood, isolated PBMCs, or DNA extracted from either sample type. TCRbeta CDR3 regions were amplified from genomic DNA by means of the immunoSEQ Assay, a bias-controlled multiplex PCR. For the original study's pipeline: Nucleated cell counts per sample were estimated from amplification of reference gene primers within the assay. To quantify the absolute abundance of each unique TCRbeta CDR3 rearrangement, sequence reads were collapsed and filtered. For each sample, productive Simpson clonality was calculated as the square root of Simpson's diversity index over productive rearrangements. TCRdb carries this immuneACCESS record with in-frame sequences only. Its versions omit some clonotypes, under half of them owing to an unresolved V gene in the studies checked, with the rest unexplained. Clonal size and the V and J genes are those of that table, whereas D and trimming came from the DNA. The sample contains 65,000 or so clones, around 87% of them found a single time. The ten largest clonotypes hold roughly 9.1% of the sample.

Comment on this clone: Its antigen is currently not known. Base qualities are not at hand, and no much larger clone is one base apart.

The chain joins TRBV18 to TRBJ2-7; TRBD2 agrees with 11 junctional bases. The sample consisted of peripheral blood. This clonotype was obtained from a human donor with acute or convalescent COVID-19. The donor label of this sample is uncertain. CDR3 sequence: CASSRIAGGYEQYF. The DNA reads as follows: TGTGCCAGCTCACGAATAGCGGGAGGGTACGAGCAGTACTTC.